This note documents a single T cell receptor beta chain sequence. Its antigen remains unidentified. The data stem from a study of regulatory T cells in long-lasting Graves disease. Turning to the study itself: Less than 3 months of antithyroid drugs had been taken by newly diagnosed Graves' patients.

General study points: TRBV28, TRBJ1-2 and TRBJ2-5 were segments that persistent disease favored.

Building of the TCR beta libraries involved iRepertoire HTBI primers and Arm-PCR of CDR3 regions. One entry per CDR3 protein results from TCRdb running MiXCR on the multiplex PCR reads. The table shows roughly 560,000 distinct CDR3 sequences, with roughly 15% occurring only once. V was clipped by 3 bases and J by 0 bases; unmatched bases: 2. The CDR3 contains 15 residues. CDR1 is SGHDT and CDR2 is YYEEEE in the germline V gene. Indicated time point: newly diagnosed GD, antithyroid drugs for less than 3 months. Making the TCR library involved RNA that had been extracted from PBMCs. These data were also reused for a study on T cells in Graves' hyperthyroidism and ophthalmopathy. According to that study: Hyperthyroidism, newly diagnosed and lasting under 2 months, affected patients aged 18 to 65.

This receptor was identified in a woman aged 40-60 years with Graves disease. The input for sequencing was peripheral blood mononuclear cells (PBMCs), taken at new diagnosis, from a patient treated with antithyroid drugs. The chain is built from TRBV5-6 and TRBJ2-1; 8 nucleotides agree with TRBD1. The CDR3 DNA follows: TGTGCCAGCAGCTGGGGGACAGGCTCCTACAATGAGCAGTTCTTC. This gives the protein CASSWGTGSYNEQFF.